Below, 27 T cell receptor beta chains from the same sample are listed, as sequenced in a study of OX40 agonist ivuxolimab in advanced cancers. The table came from immunoSEQ multiplex PCR; TCRdb's copy has only in-frame clones and leaves some out. The sample has roughly 88,000 clones, 87% seen once. Here the sequenced sample was CD4+ or CD8+ T cells sorted from blood, taken in a trial of the OX40 agonist ivuxolimab. These receptors were taken from an adult with an advanced solid tumor such as melanoma, head and neck, liver or kidney cancer.

The chain carries TRBV7-9 and TRBJ1-1; a weak D match, TRBD1 (6 bases). The CDR3 covers 14 residues. Germline V gene data show CDR1 as SEHNR and CDR2 as FQNEAQ (reference sequence). V lost 1 base to trimming and J lost 2 bases, with 8 bases between them. CDR3 nucleotides: TGTGCCAGCAGCTTAGTACAGGGAAACACTGAAGCTTTCTTT. Protein: CASSLVQGNTEAFF.

CDR3 in DNA: TGTGCCTGGGACCCGGGACAGGGGTACAATGAGCAGTTCTTC. Translating it yields CAWDPGQGYNEQFF. The chain is built from TRBV30 and TRBJ2-1, with TRBD1 matching over 10 bases. V was pared by 5 bases and J by 4 bases, with 5 bases of the junction left unmatched. Germline V gene data show CDR1 as GTSNPN and CDR2 as SVGIG (reference sequence). The CDR3 contains 14 residues.

V usage is TRBV27 and J usage is TRBJ1-2, with 9 bases lining up with TRBD1. V gave up 4 bases and J gave up 8 bases; unmatched junction bases: 17. This CDR3 is 17 amino acids long. Germline lookup yields CDR1 MNHEY and CDR2 SMNVEV (reference sequence). This CDR3 reads CASSSTNQPGQGFGYTF. CDR3 coding DNA: TGTGCCAGCAGTTCTACGAATCAACCGGGACAGGGTTTCGGCTACACCTTC.

V usage is TRBV27 and J usage is TRBJ2-1; 11 positions agree with TRBD1. CDR1 is MNHEY and CDR2 is SMNVEV in the germline V gene (reference sequence). V lost 5 bases to trimming and J lost 7 bases; unmatched junction nucleotides: 10. CDR3 length: 16 amino acids. The CDR3 loop is CASSTWDRGWGNEQFF. The CDR3 nucleotides are TGTGCCAGCAGTACCTGGGACAGGGGGTGGGGGAATGAGCAGTTCTTC.

The chain is built from TRBV2 and TRBJ1-1; D not resolved. Trimming took 8 bases from V and 1 from J, leaving 20 bases between them. The CDR3 covers 16 residues. From germline, CDR1 is SNHLY and CDR2 FYNNEI. CDR3 residues: CASLGLRRDPNTEAFF. The CDR3, as DNA: TGTGCCAGCCTGGGCCTTCGGCGGGATCCGAACACTGAAGCTTTCTTT.

CDR3 sequence: CASSESGTYGYTF. The CDR3 nucleotides read TGTGCCAGCAGTGAATCAGGGACCTATGGCTACACCTTC. The chain recombines TRBV6-1 with TRBJ1-2; a weak D match, TRBD1 (5 bases). CDR3 length equals 13 residues. Germline lookup yields CDR1 MNHNS and CDR2 SASEGT. V lost 2 bases and J lost 4, with 8 bases in between.

The rearrangement links TRBV10-3 to TRBJ2-3; no definite D call. This CDR3 spans 13 amino acids. Germline CDR1 is ENHRY and CDR2 is SYGVKD. The germline V and J ends were trimmed by 4 bases and 5 bases, with 10 bases remaining between them. The CDR3 sequence: CAISVPIGDTQYF. The CDR3 nucleotides are TGTGCCATCAGTGTCCCCATTGGAGATACGCAGTATTTT.

V usage is TRBV28 and J usage is TRBJ1-1; D call uncertain. Germline V gene lookup returns CDR1 MDHEN and CDR2 SYDVKM. The CDR3 length is 10 residues. V lost 7 bases to trimming and J lost 7 bases, with 7 bases between them. CDR3 coding DNA: TGTGCCAGCACCAAATTTGAAGCTTTCTTT. Its translation: CASTKFEAFF.

V gene TRBV7-9 combines with J gene TRBJ2-7; a possible D gene is TRBD1 (5 bases). V was trimmed by 5 bases and J by 3 bases, leaving 14 bases between them. Germline V gene data show CDR1 as SEHNR and CDR2 as FQNEAQ (reference sequence). The CDR3 runs 14 residues. The CDR3, as DNA: TGTGCCAGCAGCGGCGAGCAGGGTGGCTACGAGCAGTACTTC. Translated: CASSGEQGGYEQYF.

The CDR3 region has the DNA TGTGCCAGTAGTGGAGGTGTGGGCTATGGCTACACCTTC. The encoded protein is CASSGGVGYGYTF. This chain links TRBV19 with TRBJ1-2; no firm D call. Trimming pared 5 bases from V and 4 bases from J, leaving 11 bases between. This CDR3 contains 13 residues. Germline V gene data show CDR1 as LNHDA and CDR2 as SQIVND (reference sequence).

The chain links TRBV30 to TRBJ1-2; no reliable D call. V lost 0 bases to trimming and J lost 4 bases, with 6 bases between them. Germline CDR1 is GTSNPN and CDR2 is SVGIG (reference sequence). The CDR3 is 12 residues long. DNA of the CDR3: TGTGCCTGGAGTGTGGCCAGCTATGGCTACACCTTC. Its protein product is CAWSVASYGYTF.

V is TRBV28 and J is TRBJ2-5; 7 bases are a match to TRBD1. The V gene's germline CDR1 is MDHEN and CDR2 SYDVKM. CDR3 size: 13 residues. With 5 bases clipped from V and 4 bases from J, the junction kept 4 bases outside the gene matches. The CDR3 region is CASSHGDRETQYF. The CDR3 coding sequence is TGTGCCAGCAGTCACGGGGACAGAGAGACCCAGTACTTC.

This clone was seen just once. This sequence joins TRBV7-3 and TRBJ2-4; possibly TRBD1 or TRBD2 for D (5 bases each). The CDR3 has 17 residues. CDR1 is SGHTA and CDR2 is FQGTGA in the germline V gene. Between the trimmed V and J ends, which lost 2 bases and 5 bases, there was a span of 19 bases. CDR3 DNA sequence: TGTGCCAGCAGCTTAGAAGGGGCGCGGGTAGGCGAAAACATTCAGTACTTC. It translates to CASSLEGARVGENIQYF. The whole variable domain, remainder taken from reference TRBV7-3 and TRBJ2-4, is GAGVSQTPSNKVTEKGKYVELRCDPISGHTALYWYRQSLGQGPEFLIYFQGTGAADDSGLPNDRFFAVRPEGSVSTLKIQRTERGDSAVYLCASSLEGARVGENIQYFGAGTRLSVL.

This chain links TRBV5-1 with TRBJ2-1; TRBD2 matches at 11 bases. From germline, CDR1 is SGHRS and CDR2 YFSETQ. The CDR3 is made up of 14 amino acids. The trim removed 5 bases at V and 5 bases at J, leaving 3 bases unmatched. CDR3 sequence reads: CASSLAGGDNEQFF. CDR3 nucleotides: TGCGCCAGCAGTCTAGCGGGAGGAGACAATGAGCAGTTCTTC.

The chain uses TRBV11-3 and TRBJ2-1; unclear D gene. Germline loops: CDR1 SGHNT, CDR2 YENEEA. V dropped 2 bases and J dropped 4 bases, with 6 bases sitting between them. The CDR3 runs 13 residues. The chain's CDR3 is CASSLNFYNEQFF. The DNA of the CDR3 is TGTGCCAGCAGCTTAAATTTTTACAATGAGCAGTTCTTC.

The rearrangement joins TRBV6-6 to TRBJ2-7; the match to TRBD2 covers 10 bases. Losses at the gene ends were 4 bases for V and 5 bases for J; bases not matched to a gene: 5. CDR3 length equals 14 residues. Germline CDR1 reads MNHNY; CDR2 reads SVGAGI (reference sequence). The CDR3 reads CASSSSGRVNEQYF. CDR3 coding DNA: TGTGCCAGCAGTTCCAGCGGGAGGGTAAACGAGCAGTACTTC.

With regard to this clone: The same CDR3 arises from other DNA sequences in this sample as well. V usage is TRBV5-1 and J usage is TRBJ1-4; D remains ambiguous. Germline loops: CDR1 SGHRS, CDR2 YFSETQ. The CDR3 has 12 amino acids. V lost 0 bases and J lost 10, with 7 bases in between. The CDR3 DNA is TGCGCCAGCAGCTTGGACGGTGGAAAACTGTTTTTT. Residues: CASSLDGGKLFF.

The genes are TRBV5-1 and TRBJ2-1; TRBD2 matches at 8 bases. CDR1 is SGHRS and CDR2 is YFSETQ in the germline V gene. The V segment lost 6 bases and the J segment 3 bases; nucleotides outside the gene matches: 5. This CDR3 contains 14 residues. CDR3 DNA: TGCGCCAGCAACCTAGCGGGTAACTACAATGAGCAGTTCTTC. Translating it yields CASNLAGNYNEQFF.

The chain joins TRBV19 to TRBJ2-1; TRBD1 might be the D (6 bases). The V end was cut by 7 bases, the J end by 4 bases, with 11 bases between. The V gene's germline CDR1 is LNHDA and CDR2 SQIVND (reference sequence). The CDR3 loop spans 13 amino acids. DNA of the CDR3: TGTGCCAGTACCGGACAGACTTACAATGAGCAGTTCTTC. Protein product: CASTGQTYNEQFF.

The V and J genes are TRBV9 and TRBJ1-1; D gene unclear. Looked up from germline, CDR1 is SGDLS and CDR2 is YYNGEE. Trimming took 1 base from V and 2 from J, leaving 9 bases between them. The length of the CDR3 is 14 residues. Here the CDR3 reads CASSVSGGNTEAFF. As DNA, the CDR3 is TGTGCCAGCAGCGTAAGTGGAGGAAACACTGAAGCTTTCTTT.

This chain connects TRBV4-2 to TRBJ1-4; 8 nucleotides align to TRBD1. The CDR3 extends over 18 amino acids. Trimming took 4 bases from V and 0 from J; bases not matched to a gene: 10. Germline V gives CDR1 LGHNA, CDR2 YNFKEQ. The CDR3 is CASSLGQGGAATNEKLFF. CDR3 in DNA: TGTGCCAGCAGCCTTGGACAGGGAGGGGCTGCAACTAATGAAAAACTGTTTTTT.

This sequence joins TRBV5-1 and TRBJ2-3; 14 bases match TRBD2. In germline, CDR1 is SGHRS, CDR2 YFSETQ. The CDR3 has 16 amino acids. Trimming at V came to 3 bases and at J to 4 bases, leaving 4 bases not matched to a gene. In nucleotides, the CDR3 is TGCGCCAGCAGCTCGGGGACTAGCGGGAGTGCAGATACGCAGTATTTT. Translated, it gives CASSSGTSGSADTQYF.

Written as DNA, the CDR3 is TGTGCCAGTAGTATAGATCTCCTAGCGGATCGTGCAGATACGCAGTATTTT. The encoded protein is CASSIDLLADRADTQYF. The chain combines TRBV19 with TRBJ2-3, with 7 bases that match TRBD2. The CDR3 spans 17 residues. V lost 0 bases, J lost 4 bases, and 10 bases stayed unmatched. Germline CDR1 and CDR2: LNHDA and SQIVND (reference sequence).

The chain combines TRBV9 with TRBJ1-1, with TRBD1 matching over 7 bases. The CDR3 sequence is 13 residues long. Germline lookup yields CDR1 SGDLS and CDR2 YYNGEE. The trim removed 1 base at V and 11 bases at J, leaving 8 bases unmatched. The CDR3 DNA reads TGTGCCAGCAGCGTACTCCAGGGGGGGGTCGCTTTCTTT. Amino acids: CASSVLQGGVAFF. Together with reference TRBV9 and TRBJ1-1, the CDR3 gives the full variable domain: DSGVTQTPKHLITATGQRVTLRCSPRSGDLSVYWYQQSLDQGLQFLIQYYNGEERAKGNILERFSAQQFPDLHSELNLSSLELGDSALYFCASSVLQGGVAFFGQGTRLTVV.

This chain joins TRBV7-3 and TRBJ2-3; 14 bases fit TRBD2. V shed 5 bases and J 5 bases; nucleotides not matched to a gene: 6. Germline CDR1 SGHTA, CDR2 FQGTGA. The CDR3 spans 16 residues. The CDR3 DNA is TGTGCCAGCAGCCCCCGACTAGCGGGAGGGCGAGATACGCAGTATTTT. This sequence encodes CASSPRLAGGRDTQYF.

The V and J genes are TRBV29-1 and TRBJ1-1, with a tentative D call TRBD1 (5 bases). CDR1 is SQVTM, CDR2 ANQGSEA, per germline. The CDR3 spans 13 residues. V lost 0 bases and J 4 bases, leaving 9 bases between the germline ends. The CDR3 DNA is TGCAGCGTTGAAGATCTCGGGGCCACTGAAGCTTTCTTT. Amino acid sequence: CSVEDLGATEAFF.

V usage is TRBV28 and J usage is TRBJ2-5, with 15 bases identical to TRBD2. CDR1 is MDHEN, CDR2 SYDVKM, per germline. The CDR3 sequence is 16 residues long. V shed 6 bases and J 5 bases; nucleotides not matched to a gene: 7. CDR3 nucleotide sequence: TGTGCCAGCAGCCACGGACTAGCGGGAGGGCCTGAGACCCAGTACTTC. The encoded protein is CASSHGLAGGPETQYF.